The next 13 T cell receptor beta chains were all read from a single sample in a study of T cell changes during pregnancy in multiple sclerosis (dated by TCRdb to the late 2010s). Libraries came from the immunoSEQ multiplex PCR assay. TCRdb provides this immuneACCESS table in a form limited to in-frame rearrangements. Some clones are lacking; in checked studies, under half of them reflect an unresolved V gene, and why the rest are absent is not known. The sample table lists around 17,000 clones, 95% to 97% of them with a count of one. The ten largest clones represent approximately 0.82% of the sample. The sample was peripheral blood, taken in the third trimester of pregnancy. The receptors were gathered from a female donor with multiple sclerosis, enrolled in a pregnancy study.

This chain joins TRBV2 and TRBJ2-7; D is possibly TRBD2 (5 bases). This CDR3 has 12 amino acids. Germline assignment: CDR1 SNHLY and CDR2 FYNNEI. Deletions cut 6 bases from V and 6 bases from J, with 12 bases between. The DNA for the CDR3 is TGTGCCAGCAGAGCCACTAGATCCGAGCAGTACTTC. It translates to CASRATRSEQYF.

The chain joins TRBV9 to TRBJ2-3, with D possibly being TRBD1 (5 bases). The CDR3 runs to 17 residues. Trimming took 3 bases from V and 0 from J, leaving 17 bases between them. CDR1 and CDR2 from the germline V gene are SGDLS and YYNGEE. The CDR3 DNA is TGTGCCAGCAGCGGCCCCAGGCTACAGGCTAGCACAGATACGCAGTATTTT. Protein: CASSGPRLQASTDTQYF.

V gene TRBV5-1 combines with J gene TRBJ1-3, with D tentatively TRBD1 (5 bases). The germline V gene has CDR1 SGHRS and CDR2 YFSETQ. V was trimmed by 0 bases and J by 0 bases, leaving 10 bases between them. The CDR3 is 16 amino acids. CDR3 in amino acids: CASSLEGPSSGNTIYF. The CDR3 DNA reads as TGCGCCAGCAGCTTGGAGGGGCCGAGCTCTGGAAACACCATATATTTT.

The CDR3 region has the DNA TGTGCCAGCACCGCTACAGGGGCGAGCAATCAGCCCCAGCATTTT. Protein product: CASTATGASNQPQHF. The V and J genes are TRBV5-5 and TRBJ1-5; 7 bases map to TRBD1. Germline V CDR1 and CDR2: SGHKS, YYEKEE (reference sequence). This CDR3 region has 15 residues. J gave up 1 base and V 6 bases, and 7 bases lay outside the gene matches.

The chain joins TRBV2 to TRBJ2-4, with TRBD1 identical over 7 bases. Losses at the gene ends were 2 bases for V and 0 bases for J; bases not matched to a gene: 7. CDR3 size: 17 residues. Looked up from germline, CDR1 is SNHLY and CDR2 is FYNNEI. The CDR3 DNA reads TGTGCCAGCAGTGAAAAACAGGGGTATATAGCCAAAAACATTCAGTACTTC. As protein: CASSEKQGYIAKNIQYF. The entire variable domain, with the rest obtained from reference TRBV2 and TRBJ2-4, is as follows: EPEVTQTPSHQVTQMGQEVILRCVPISNHLYFYWYRQILGQKVEFLVSFYNNEISEKSEIFDDQFSVERPDGSNFTLKIRSTKLEDSAMYFCASSEKQGYIAKNIQYFGAGTRLSVL.

The rearrangement uses TRBV27 and TRBJ2-1; D remains unclear. Germline-derived CDR1 and CDR2 are MNHEY and SMNVEV (reference sequence). V lost 3 bases and J lost 7, with 7 bases in between. There are 12 residues in the CDR3. CDR3 region: CASSFPMNEQFF. CDR3 nucleotides: TGTGCCAGCAGTTTCCCAATGAATGAGCAGTTCTTC.

This CDR3 is CASGALNIAGLANYGYTF. The CDR3, as DNA: TGTGCCAGCGGAGCCCTAAACATAGCAGGACTAGCTAACTATGGCTACACCTTC. The chain employs TRBV5-4 and TRBJ1-2, with no clear D. The CDR3 extends over 18 amino acids. The germline CDR1 and CDR2 sequences are SGHNT and YYREEE (reference sequence). The V and J ends lost 7 bases and 0 bases respectively, with 25 bases between them.

The V gene is TRBV4-3, the J gene TRBJ2-1; 7 nucleotides match TRBD1. The CDR3 is 19 amino acids. The germline gives CDR1 LGHNA, CDR2 YSLEER. The V segment lost 1 base and the J segment 8 bases; nucleotides outside the gene matches: 20. CDR3 coding DNA: TGCGCCAGCAGCCAAGCCCTATCCACAGGGGCGTCGGGTTGGGATGAGCAGTTCTTC. Translated, it gives CASSQALSTGASGWDEQFF.

Here the CDR3 reads CASNDRQANTEAFF. CDR3 DNA sequence: TGTGCCAGCAACGACAGACAGGCGAACACTGAAGCTTTCTTT. This chain uses TRBV13 with TRBJ1-1, with a possible D match to TRBD1 (6 bases). Trimming removed 7 bases at V and 1 base at J, with 13 bases between. The CDR3 covers 14 residues. Germline V gives CDR1 PRHDT, CDR2 FYEKMQ (reference sequence).

The chain uses TRBV29-1 and TRBJ2-1; 9 positions match TRBD1. Germline CDR1 SQVTM, CDR2 ANQGSEA. This CDR3 has 13 residues. The ends lost 3 bases at V and 8 bases at J; junction bases unmatched: 5. For the CDR3, the DNA is TGCAGCGTTGATGGACAGGGGAGTCATGAGCAGTTCTTC. Amino acids: CSVDGQGSHEQFF.

The chain combines TRBV28 with TRBJ1-1; D is uncertain. The CDR3 loop spans 10 amino acids. V lost 5 bases and J lost 9, with 7 bases in between. Germline-derived CDR1 and CDR2 are MDHEN and SYDVKM. Here the CDR3 DNA reads TGTGCCAGCAGTGCGCATAAAGCTTTCTTT. Translation: CASSAHKAFF.

V usage is TRBV23-1 and J usage is TRBJ1-5; tentatively, D is TRBD1 (6 bases). TRBV23-1 is treated as an ORF (open reading frame) with a function not yet certain. V lost 9 bases to trimming and J lost 0 bases, with 18 bases between them. This CDR3 is 16 amino acids long. As DNA, the CDR3 is TGCGCCAGTACCCAGGGGCAGTTCTATAGCAATCAGCCCCAGCATTTT. It translates to CASTQGQFYSNQPQHF.

CDR3 coding DNA: TGTGCCAGCAGCCACCCCGGCCCCCGCGGACAGGACCCCTATGGCTACACCTTC. Translated: CASSHPGPRGQDPYGYTF. The gene calls are TRBV7-3 and TRBJ1-2, with TRBD1 matching 7 bases. With V trimmed by 5 bases and J by 4 bases, 19 bases remained unmatched. The CDR3 sequence is 18 residues long. The germline gives CDR1 SGHTA, CDR2 FQGTGA.